These T cell receptor beta chains were read from a single sample in a study of T-cell memory formation after mild COVID-19. A single record per CDR3 protein comes from TCRdb applying MiXCR to the 5' RACE reads. The sample carries around 310,000 distinct CDR3 sequences, 20% to 25% recorded once. The source material was PBMCs or a T cell subset sorted from them (not recorded which). Source of these receptors: a young man who had mild COVID-19 (a few samples of this study predate the infection). Cell type and time point are not known. CDR3s include the opening cysteine and the closing phenylalanine or tryptophan. D genes are given only for firm matches. Clone size is given for some rows only: seen once, a few or many times, or a class if the clone is expanded.

size: NA; D: NA; J: TRBJ1-5; V: TRBV4-1; CDR3: CASSQAHLLAQHF; DNA: TGCGCCAGCAGCCAAGCCCACCTCCTGGCCCAGCATTTT
size: NA; D: NA; J: TRBJ2-1; V: TRBV20-1; CDR3: CSASRGGGNEQFF; DNA: TGCAGTGCTAGCAGGGGGGGCGGCAATGAGCAGTTCTTC
size: few; D: NA; J: TRBJ1-1; V: TRBV10-3; CDR3: CAVQENTEAFF; DNA: TGTGCCGTCCAAGAGAACACTGAAGCTTTCTTT
size: few; D: TRBD1; J: TRBJ1-2; V: TRBV6-5; CDR3: CASSSLWTGENYGYTF; DNA: TGTGCCAGCAGTTCCTTATGGACAGGGGAAAACTATGGCTACACCTTC
size: NA; D: NA; J: TRBJ2-3; V: TRBV9; CDR3: CASSVDSQVPERDTTDTQYF; DNA: TGTGCCAGCAGCGTAGATAGTCAGGTCCCTGAGAGGGACACCACAGATACGCAGTATTTT
size: NA; D: TRBD2; J: TRBJ2-1; V: TRBV7-2; CDR3: CASSFVLTGGLFLEQFF; DNA: TGTGCCAGCAGCTTTGTTCTTACGGGGGGGTTGTTTCTTGAGCAGTTCTTC
size: many; D: TRBD2; J: TRBJ2-3; V: TRBV3-1; CDR3: CASSQVLELAGLDTQYF; DNA: TGTGCCAGCAGCCAAGTGCTTGAACTAGCGGGGCTCGATACGCAGTATTTT
size: many; D: NA; J: TRBJ2-3; V: TRBV7-9; CDR3: CASSPRTADTQYF; DNA: TGTGCCAGCAGCCCCAGGACCGCAGATACGCAGTATTTT
size: NA; D: TRBD1; J: TRBJ2-3; V: TRBV7-9; CDR3: CASSLGQGTESDTQYF; DNA: TGTGCCAGCAGCCTAGGACAGGGGACCGAATCAGATACGCAGTATTTT
size: NA; D: TRBD1; J: TRBJ1-2; V: TRBV7-2; CDR3: CASSSGQGDRGYTF; DNA: TGTGCCAGCAGCTCGGGACAGGGGGATCGTGGCTACACCTTC
size: NA; D: NA; J: TRBJ1-2; V: TRBV12-3/TRBV12-4; CDR3: CASSLGVAAPESGYTF; DNA: TGTGCCAGCAGTTTAGGGGTGGCGGCACCAGAGTCTGGCTACACCTTC
size: many; D: TRBD1; J: TRBJ1-2; V: TRBV7-2; CDR3: CASSLGTGYYGYTF; DNA: TGTGCCAGCAGCCTGGGGACAGGGTACTATGGCTACACCTTC
size: NA; D: NA; J: TRBJ2-3; V: TRBV7-9; CDR3: CASTVGYKSTDTQYF; DNA: TGTGCCAGCACGGTCGGGTATAAGAGCACAGATACGCAGTATTTT
size: NA; D: NA; J: TRBJ2-5; V: TRBV5-4; CDR3: CASSERGLYQETQYF; DNA: TGTGCCAGCAGCGAAAGGGGGTTGTACCAAGAGACCCAGTACTTC
size: medium-sized; D: TRBD1; J: TRBJ1-2; V: TRBV20-1; CDR3: CSASKDRNYGYTF; DNA: TGCAGTGCTTCCAAGGACAGGAACTATGGCTACACCTTC
size: NA; D: NA; J: TRBJ1-1; V: TRBV12-3/TRBV12-4; CDR3: CASSPWTAGTEAFF; DNA: TGTGCCAGCAGTCCCTGGACAGCGGGGACTGAAGCTTTCTTT